Listed below are T cell receptor beta chains from one sample, sequenced in a study of blood T cell repertoires in COVID-19. Produced via immunoSEQ multiplex PCR; TCRdb's table is partial and in-frame only. The sample records approximately 210,000 clones, about 91% being singletons. Source material: peripheral blood. Receptors originate from a man between 25 and 39 years old with acute or convalescent COVID-19. The CDR3 runs from the conserved cysteine through the conserved F or W. D genes are given only for firm matches. The size of a clone is reported for some rows only, either as once, few or many, or as a class for expanded clones.

V,J,size,D,CDR3,DNA
TRBV11-3,TRBJ2-1,once,NA,CASSLDHSGEQFF,TGTGCCAGCAGCTTAGATCATAGTGGTGAGCAGTTCTTC
TRBV5-1,TRBJ2-1,NA,NA,CASSLADGTGKDNEQFF,TGCGCCAGCAGCTTGGCCGATGGTACAGGGAAGGACAATGAGCAGTTCTTC
TRBV5-4,TRBJ2-2,NA,NA,CASSPDSNTGELFF,TGTGCCAGCAGCCCCGACTCGAACACCGGGGAGCTGTTTTTT
TRBV11-3,TRBJ1-5,NA,TRBD1,CASSSPWTGASNQPQHF,TGTGCCAGCAGCTCCCCTTGGACAGGGGCGAGCAATCAGCCCCAGCATTTT
TRBV5-1,TRBJ1-5,NA,NA,CASSPHGGGINQPQHF,TGCGCCAGCAGCCCCCATGGGGGGGGAATCAATCAGCCCCAGCATTTT
TRBV6-6,TRBJ2-3,NA,NA,CASSYSRVVADTQYF,TGTGCCAGCAGTTACTCGAGAGTGGTAGCAGATACGCAGTATTTT
TRBV28,TRBJ2-3,NA,TRBD2,CASKVSGGGAGDTQYF,TGTGCCAGCAAGGTCTCTGGCGGGGGGGCAGGGGATACGCAGTATTTT
TRBV19,TRBJ2-2,NA,TRBD1,CASSPIRTGNTGELFF,TGTGCCAGTAGCCCAATCCGGACAGGGAACACCGGGGAGCTGTTTTTT
TRBV7-9,TRBJ1-3,NA,TRBD1,CASTRTGAGNTIYF,TGTGCCAGCACCAGGACAGGGGCCGGAAACACCATATATTTT
TRBV7-6,TRBJ1-2,NA,TRBD1,CASSSLLQGKGYTF,TGTGCCAGCAGCTCATTACTACAGGGGAAAGGCTACACCTTC
TRBV6-5,TRBJ1-1,NA,TRBD1,CASTQQDRGRGGAFF,TGTGCCAGCACCCAACAGGACAGGGGGCGCGGCGGAGCTTTCTTT